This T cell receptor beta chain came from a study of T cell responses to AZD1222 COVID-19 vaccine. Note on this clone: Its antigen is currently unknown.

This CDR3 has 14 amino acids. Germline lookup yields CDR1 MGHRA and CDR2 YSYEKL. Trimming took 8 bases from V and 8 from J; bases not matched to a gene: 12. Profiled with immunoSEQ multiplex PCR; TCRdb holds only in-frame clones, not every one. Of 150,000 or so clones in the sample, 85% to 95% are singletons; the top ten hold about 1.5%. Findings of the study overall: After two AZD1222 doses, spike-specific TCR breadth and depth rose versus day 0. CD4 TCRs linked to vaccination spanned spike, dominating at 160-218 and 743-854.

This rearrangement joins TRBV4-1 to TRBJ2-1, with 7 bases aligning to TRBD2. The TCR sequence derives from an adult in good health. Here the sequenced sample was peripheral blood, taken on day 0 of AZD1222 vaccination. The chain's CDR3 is CASSPPRGFDEQFF. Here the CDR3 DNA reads TGCGCCAGCTCCCCCCCGCGGGGGTTTGATGAGCAGTTCTTC.